Below, 12 T cell receptor beta chains from the same sample are listed, as sequenced in a study of vaccination and CD4 T cells after COVID-19. Which antigens these TCRs recognize remains unknown. At the Johns Hopkins FTIC core, DNA taken from cultured CD4+ T cells was sequenced by way of the Oncomine TCR Beta short-read assay. A single record per CDR3 protein comes from TCRdb applying MiXCR to the PCR reads. This sample has over 8,000 distinct CDR3 sequences, with around a quarter found just once. The treatment here: roughly ten-day PBMC culture with coronavirus spike peptide pools or control peptides (ViraFEST assay). The sample consisted of CD4+ T cells from blood, cultured in vitro, taken before SARS-CoV-2 vaccination. These receptors all come from a human donor who received a COVID-19 vaccine.

This clonotype occurred a few times. The chain recombines TRBV2 with TRBJ2-7, with a weak D call TRBD1 (6 bases). This CDR3 is 15 amino acids long. In germline, CDR1 is SNHLY, CDR2 FYNNEI. Deletions cut 2 bases from V and 6 bases from J, with 17 bases between. The CDR3 here is CASSEQGIAPSEQYF. For the CDR3, the DNA is TGTGCCAGCAGTGAACAGGGGATCGCCCCCTCCGAGCAGTACTTC.

The V gene is TRBV11-3, the J gene TRBJ2-1; D unclear. V was shortened by 5 bases and J by 4 bases, with 9 bases between the two germline ends. The germline V gene has CDR1 SGHNT and CDR2 YENEEA. This CDR3 has 13 residues. The CDR3 DNA is TGTGCCAGCAGCCTTTTGGGTTACAATGAGCAGTTCTTC. Residues: CASSLLGYNEQFF.

This chain joins TRBV2 and TRBJ2-7; D is ambiguous. V was clipped by 7 bases and J by 4 bases, with 14 bases between them. Per the germline V gene, CDR1 is SNHLY and CDR2 is FYNNEI. The CDR3 is made up of 13 amino acids. The CDR3 nucleotides read TGTGCCAGCACAGCACAGACGGCATACGAGCAGTACTTC. Translating it yields CASTAQTAYEQYF. Together with reference TRBV2 and TRBJ2-7, the CDR3 gives the full variable domain: EPEVTQTPSHQVTQMGQEVILRCVPISNHLYFYWYRQILGQKVEFLVSFYNNEISEKSEIFDDQFSVERPDGSNFTLKIRSTKLEDSAMYFCASTAQTAYEQYFGPGTRLTVT.

In DNA form, the CDR3 reads TGCAGCGTTGGTAGGACCCCCCAAGAGACCCAGTACTTC. This encodes CSVGRTPQETQYF. The chain uses TRBV29-1 and TRBJ2-5; D gene unclear. The V end was cut by 4 bases, the J end by 1 base, with 10 bases between. In germline, CDR1 is SQVTM, CDR2 ANQGSEA. The CDR3 covers 13 residues.

This clonotype was recorded a few times. The V call is TRBV11-2, the J call TRBJ2-3; D is unclear. The CDR3 extends over 15 amino acids. The V end lost 1 base, the J end lost 0 bases, and 8 bases lay between the germline ends. Germline CDR1 SGHAT, CDR2 FQNNGV. DNA of the CDR3: TGTGCCAGCAGCTTAGGCCAGGTTAGCACAGATACGCAGTATTTT. The encoded protein is CASSLGQVSTDTQYF.

The V gene is TRBV10-3, the J gene TRBJ2-1; 10 bases fit TRBD2. Trimming took 8 bases from V and 2 from J; bases not matched to a gene: 6. CDR3 length equals 15 residues. The germline V gene has CDR1 ENHRY and CDR2 SYGVKD. The CDR3 sequence: CAIPQLAGTYNEQFF. CDR3 DNA: TGTGCCATCCCTCAACTAGCGGGAACCTACAATGAGCAGTTCTTC.

The rearrangement uses TRBV7-2 and TRBJ2-3; unclear D gene. The V end was cut by 2 bases, the J end by 4 bases, with 7 bases between. The CDR3 consists of 13 residues. Per germline, CDR1 SGHTA and CDR2 FQGNSA. In DNA, the CDR3 is TGTGCCAGCAGCTTAAGGGCTGCAGATACGCAGTATTTT. It yields the protein CASSLRAADTQYF.

CDR3 amino acids: CASSRTSGGEASEEQYF. CDR3 DNA: TGCGCCAGCAGCCGGACTAGCGGGGGGGAGGCCTCGGAAGAGCAGTACTTC. The rearrangement joins TRBV5-1 to TRBJ2-7; TRBD2 matches at 15 bases. Germline assignment: CDR1 SGHRS and CDR2 YFSETQ. CDR3 size: 17 residues. V was pared by 4 bases and J by 7 bases, with 12 bases of the junction left unmatched.

The chain is built from TRBV24-1 and TRBJ2-1, with D possibly being TRBD1 (5 bases). Per the germline V gene, CDR1 is KGHDR and CDR2 is SFDVKD. The CDR3 sequence is 13 residues long. V was pared by 4 bases and J by 8 bases, with 11 bases between. DNA of the CDR3: TGTGCCACCAGTGACTTCAGGGTCCATGAGCAGTTCTTC. Protein sequence: CATSDFRVHEQFF.

This clonotype was picked up a small number of times. The V and J genes are TRBV7-2 and TRBJ2-4; 7 bases are a match to TRBD1. V lost 5 bases to trimming and J lost 2 bases; unmatched junction nucleotides: 6. CDR1 SGHTA and CDR2 FQGNSA come from the germline V gene. This CDR3 region has 15 residues. The CDR3 loop is CASSPQTGPKNIQYF. The CDR3 DNA is TGTGCCAGCAGCCCCCAGACAGGGCCCAAAAACATTCAGTACTTC.

This chain joins TRBV14 and TRBJ1-2, with a weak D call TRBD1 (5 bases). CDR1 SGHDN and CDR2 FVKESK come from the germline V gene. Trimming shortened V by 1 base and J by 2 bases, and 5 bases separated the two germline ends. The CDR3 contains 13 residues. The CDR3 DNA reads TGTGCCAGCAGCCAAGGGGGGAACTATGGCTACACCTTC. It codes for CASSQGGNYGYTF.

V is TRBV5-1 and J is TRBJ2-1; D perhaps matches TRBD2 (6 bases). CDR1 SGHRS and CDR2 YFSETQ come from the germline V gene. The CDR3 length is 12 residues. The ends were cut back, 3 bases at V and 9 bases at J, with 10 bases in the middle. The CDR3 loop reads CASSYSAGEQFF. In DNA form, the CDR3 reads TGCGCCAGCAGCTACTCAGCGGGTGAGCAGTTCTTC.